Detailed here is one TCR beta chain. Its specificity is not known. The CDR3 has 15 amino acids. V lost 6 bases and J 3 bases, leaving 15 bases between the germline ends. This sample stems from a study of spatial heterogeneity in lung cancer. Findings and caveats of the study: Expanded intratumoral alpha and beta TCR counts tracked tumor mutation counts.

Stated time point: sample taken at primary tumor resection. A total of more than 65 untreated early-stage non-small cell lung cancer patients served as donors. TCRdb re-analysed the 5' RACE reads in MiXCR, keeping a single row per CDR3 protein. The sample contains roughly 690 distinct CDR3 sequences, 15% to 20% of which appear only once. The gene calls are TRBV23-1 and TRBJ1-5; tentative D call: TRBD1 (5 bases). TRBV23-1 is assigned to the ORF class and has an uncertain function. This TCR came from a male donor with early-stage non-small cell lung cancer. The sample was lung tumor tissue, taken at surgery. CDR3 DNA: TGCGCCAGCAGGAAGCTGACAGATATCAATCAGCCCCAGCATTTT. Translated: CASRKLTDINQPQHF.